One and the same sample provided the 4 T cell receptor beta chains below, sequenced in a study of cytomegalovirus exposure and HLA in healthy donors. It was with 60 Vbeta and 13 Jbeta primers that the PCR ran. This table comes from immunoSEQ multiplex PCR, and its TCRdb copy is limited to in-frame clones, with some not included. The sample consists of roughly 130,000 clones, over 70% of them appearing once. Sequencing used PBMCs. The receptors were sampled from a man younger than 35 in good health and CMV-seronegative.

The CDR3 region has the DNA TGTGCCAGCAGGGAGGGACAGGGGCGGGATGGCTACACCTTC. Amino acid sequence: CASREGQGRDGYTF. This chain connects TRBV2 to TRBJ1-2; the match to TRBD1 covers 10 bases. V was clipped by 6 bases and J by 6 bases; unmatched bases: 7. Germline assignment: CDR1 SNHLY and CDR2 FYNNEI. This CDR3 comprises 14 residues.

This chain uses TRBV6-1 with TRBJ2-3; 11 bases are shared with TRBD1. Germline V gene sequence: CDR1 MNHNS, CDR2 SASEGT. V shed 6 bases, J shed 1 base, and the junction held 3 bases outside the gene matches. This CDR3 region has 15 residues. DNA of the CDR3: TGTGCCAGCAGGGACAGGGGGCGCGGCACAGATACGCAGTATTTT. Its translation is CASRDRGRGTDTQYF.

This clone has only a few counts. The chain links TRBV6-5 to TRBJ2-2; 7 bases map to TRBD1. The CDR3 totals 14 residues. Germline CDR1 MNHEY, CDR2 SVGAGI. With 6 bases clipped from V and 9 bases from J, the junction kept 10 bases outside the gene matches. The CDR3 DNA follows: TGTGCCAGCAGCCTAGACAGGGAACGGCGGGAGCTGTTTTTT. Encoded protein: CASSLDRERRELFF.

In DNA, the CDR3 is TGTGCCACCACTACCTTAATAGGGGTTACGGATTCACCCCTCCACTTT. It is translated as CATTTLIGVTDSPLHF. The chain has TRBV15 and TRBJ1-6; a possible D gene is TRBD1 (5 bases). Germline CDR1 LNHNV, CDR2 YYDKDF (reference sequence). Trimming shortened V by 7 bases and J by 8 bases, and 21 bases separated the two germline ends. CDR3 length equals 16 residues. Combining the CDR3 with reference TRBV15 and TRBJ1-6 gives the whole variable domain DAMVIQNPRYQVTQFGKPVTLSCSQTLNHNVMYWYQQKSSQAPKLLFHYYDKDFNNEADTPDNFQSRRPNTSFCFLDIRSPGLGDTAMYLCATTTLIGVTDSPLHFGNGTRLTVT.